This T cell receptor beta chain was observed in a study of technical replicates of blood from a few donors. TCRdb's table, derived via immunoSEQ multiplex PCR, lists solely in-frame clones and lacks some. The data hold some 70,000 clones, with 88% observed a single time. With V trimmed by 3 bases and J by 9 bases, 7 bases remained unmatched. The CDR3 contains 15 residues. Germline V gene lookup returns CDR1 PRHDT and CDR2 FYEKMQ (reference sequence). The rearrangement joins TRBV13 to TRBJ1-6; 8 bases are shared with TRBD1. The source of this sequence is a human donor in good health. Some clones in this sample may be carry-over from other donors' samples. Sample: PBMCs. The CDR3 protein is CASSLRTGKGSPLHF. The CDR3 region has the DNA TGTGCCAGCAGCTTGAGGACAGGGAAAGGTTCACCCCTCCACTTT. Based on the CDR3 plus reference TRBV13 and TRBJ1-6, the full variable domain is AAGVIQSPRHLIKEKRETATLKCYPIPRHDTVYWYQQGPGQDPQFLISFYEKMQSDKGSIPDRFSAQQFSDYHSELNMSSLELGDSALYFCASSLRTGKGSPLHFGNGTRLTVT.